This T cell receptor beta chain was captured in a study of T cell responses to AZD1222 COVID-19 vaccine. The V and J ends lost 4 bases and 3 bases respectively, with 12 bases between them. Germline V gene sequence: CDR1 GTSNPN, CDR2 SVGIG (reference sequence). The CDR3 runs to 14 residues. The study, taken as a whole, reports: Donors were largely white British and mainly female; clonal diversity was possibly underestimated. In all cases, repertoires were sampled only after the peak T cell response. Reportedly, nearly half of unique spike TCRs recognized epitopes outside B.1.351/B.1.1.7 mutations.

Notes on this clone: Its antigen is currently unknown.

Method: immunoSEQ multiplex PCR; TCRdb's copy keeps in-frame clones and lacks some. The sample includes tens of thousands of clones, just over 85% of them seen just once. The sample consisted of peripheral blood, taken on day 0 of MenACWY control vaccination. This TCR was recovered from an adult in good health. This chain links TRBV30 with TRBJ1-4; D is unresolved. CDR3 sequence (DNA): TGTGCCTGGAAACCGCGGCTAGCTAATGAAAAACTGTTTTTT. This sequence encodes CAWKPRLANEKLFF.